The 7 T cell receptor beta chains reported below all come from one sample, sequenced in a study of vaccination and CD4 T cells after COVID-19. Treatment: roughly ten-day PBMC culture with coronavirus spike peptide pools or control peptides (ViraFEST assay). Their target antigens are unknown. Once obtained from cultured CD4+ T cells, the DNA was sequenced using the Oncomine TCR Beta short-read assay. TCRdb reprocessed the PCR reads with MiXCR, giving one entry per CDR3 protein. The repertoire has over 20,000 distinct CDR3 sequences, around half of them found once; the top ten carry around 6%. Material: CD4+ T cells from blood, cultured in vitro. The source of these receptors is a human donor who had recovered from COVID-19.

The rearrangement uses TRBV5-4 and TRBJ1-2; D unclear. Germline CDR1 SGHNT, CDR2 YYREEE (reference sequence). The CDR3 contains 15 residues. V was clipped by 2 bases and J by 3 bases, with 14 bases between them. CDR3 protein: CASSFRAGIHYGYTF. CDR3 sequence (DNA): TGTGCCAGCAGCTTTAGGGCAGGTATTCACTATGGCTACACCTTC.

This clonotype was counted a few times. The rearrangement uses TRBV7-9 and TRBJ1-2, with a weak D call TRBD1 (5 bases). The germline gives CDR1 SEHNR, CDR2 FQNEAQ (reference sequence). CDR3 length: 15 amino acids. The V end was cut by 2 bases, the J end by 8 bases, with 18 bases between. CDR3 in DNA: TGTGCCAGCAGCTTAATGGCGTTCGGGGGGAGGGGCTACACCTTC. It codes for CASSLMAFGGRGYTF.

This chain joins TRBV10-3 and TRBJ1-2, with D perhaps matching TRBD1 (5 bases). Trimming took off 6 bases at V and 8 bases at J, with 16 bases between the two ends. CDR3 length equals 13 residues. CDR1 ENHRY and CDR2 SYGVKD come from the germline V gene. In nucleotides, the CDR3 is TGTGCCATCAGCCTCCGGGACCTCCGAGGCTACACCTTC. As protein: CAISLRDLRGYTF.

CDR3 sequence: CASSLGGDTQYF. The CDR3 nucleotides are TGTGCCAGCAGTTTAGGGGGTGATACGCAGTATTTT. V gene TRBV12-3 or TRBV12-4 combines with J gene TRBJ2-3; D ambiguous. The CDR3 consists of 12 residues. V was shortened by 1 base and J by 6 bases, with 5 bases between the two germline ends.

The V and J genes are TRBV20-1 and TRBJ2-4, with no clear D. CDR1 and CDR2 from the germline V gene are DFQATT and SNEGSKA (reference sequence). The germline V and J ends were trimmed by 4 bases and 8 bases, with 9 bases remaining between them. The CDR3 is 11 residues long. CDR3 DNA sequence: TGCAGTGCTACCATCACGGACATTCAGTACTTC. As protein: CSATITDIQYF.

This clonotype was seen only a few times. The J gene is TRBJ2-1, the V gene TRBV5-4; 9 bases fit TRBD1. CDR1 SGHNT and CDR2 YYREEE come from the germline V gene (reference sequence). V was clipped by 4 bases and J by 9 bases; unmatched bases: 5. The CDR3 spans 13 residues. The CDR3 spells CASSHDRGGEQFF. In DNA, the CDR3 is TGTGCCAGCAGCCATGACAGGGGGGGTGAGCAGTTCTTC.

This sequence joins TRBV6-4 and TRBJ2-1, with D possibly matching TRBD1 (5 bases). V lost 2 bases, J lost 9 bases, and 11 bases lay in between. This CDR3 has 13 residues. The germline gives CDR1 MRHNA, CDR2 SNTAGT. The CDR3 reads CASSDLQGGEQFF. CDR3 nucleotides: TGTGCCAGCAGTGACCTTCAGGGCGGTGAGCAGTTCTTC.